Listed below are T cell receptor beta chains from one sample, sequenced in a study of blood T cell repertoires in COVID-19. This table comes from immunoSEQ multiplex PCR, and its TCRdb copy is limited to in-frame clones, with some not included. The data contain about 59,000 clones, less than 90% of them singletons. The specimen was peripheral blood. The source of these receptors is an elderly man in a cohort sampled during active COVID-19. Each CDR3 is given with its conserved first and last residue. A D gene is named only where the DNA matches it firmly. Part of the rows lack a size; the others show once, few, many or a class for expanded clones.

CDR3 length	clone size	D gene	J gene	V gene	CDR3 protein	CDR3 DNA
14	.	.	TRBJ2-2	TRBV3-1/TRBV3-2	CASSPLTETGELFF	TGTGCCAGCAGCCCTTTAACGGAGACCGGGGAGCTGTTTTTT
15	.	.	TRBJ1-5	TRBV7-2	CASSLGSGNNQPQHF	TGTGCCAGCAGCTTAGGGTCAGGGAACAATCAGCCCCAGCATTTT
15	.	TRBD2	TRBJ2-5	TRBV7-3	CASSQATGGQETQYF	TGTGCCAGCAGCCAAGCGACGGGGGGACAAGAGACCCAGTACTTC
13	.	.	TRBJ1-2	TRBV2	CASSESRSDGYTF	TGTGCCAGCAGTGAATCCCGAAGCGATGGCTACACCTTC
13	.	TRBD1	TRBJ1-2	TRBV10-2	CASSQQGGSGYTF	TGCGCCAGCAGTCAACAGGGGGGGAGCGGCTACACCTTC
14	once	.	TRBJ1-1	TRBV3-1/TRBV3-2	CASSSLSGGTEAFF	TGTGCCAGCAGCTCACTGTCGGGGGGCACTGAAGCTTTCTTT
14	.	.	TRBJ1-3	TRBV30	CAWSNGRVGNTIYF	TGTGCCTGGAGTAACGGCAGGGTTGGGAACACCATATATTTT
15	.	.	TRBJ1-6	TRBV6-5	CASSYRQGLNSPLHF	TGTGCCAGCAGTTATCGGCAGGGGCTCAATTCACCCCTCCACTTT
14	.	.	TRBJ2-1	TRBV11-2	CASSGVGGVNEQFF	TGTGCCAGCAGCGGTGTTGGAGGGGTCAATGAGCAGTTCTTC
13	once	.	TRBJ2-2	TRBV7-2	CASSSDRTGELFF	TGTGCCAGCAGCTCAGACAGAACCGGGGAGCTGTTTTTT
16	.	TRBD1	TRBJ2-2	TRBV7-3	CASSLRQGAPTGELFF	TGTGCCAGCAGCTTAAGACAGGGGGCGCCAACCGGGGAGCTGTTTTTT
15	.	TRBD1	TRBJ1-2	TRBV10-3	CAISEKGTGGSGYTF	TGTGCCATCAGTGAAAAAGGGACAGGGGGTAGTGGCTACACCTTC
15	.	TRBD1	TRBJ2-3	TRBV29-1	CSAATGTDSTDTQYF	TGCAGCGCCGCTACCGGGACAGACAGCACAGATACGCAGTATTTT
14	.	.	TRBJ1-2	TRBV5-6	CASSLATSNYGYTF	TGTGCCAGCAGCTTGGCCACTTCTAACTATGGCTACACCTTC
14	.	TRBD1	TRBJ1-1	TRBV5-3	CARSVCGTGAEAFF	TGTGCCAGAAGCGTCTGCGGGACAGGGGCTGAAGCTTTCTTT
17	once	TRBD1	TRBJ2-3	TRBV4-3	CASSQEWDRGGTDTQYF	TGCGCCAGCAGCCAAGAGTGGGACAGGGGAGGCACAGATACGCAGTATTTT
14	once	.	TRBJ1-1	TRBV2	CASSVGGGNTEAFF	TGTGCCAGCAGTGTCGGAGGAGGGAACACTGAAGCTTTCTTT
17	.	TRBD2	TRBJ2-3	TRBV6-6	CASSLGLGSGSLDTQYF	TGTGCCAGCAGTCTCGGCTTGGGTAGCGGGAGTTTAGATACGCAGTATTTT
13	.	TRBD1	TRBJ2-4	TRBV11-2	CASSLDRVYIQYF	TGTGCCAGCAGTTTAGACAGGGTATACATTCAGTACTTC
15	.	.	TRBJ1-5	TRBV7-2	CASSLVRGSNQPQHF	TGTGCCAGCAGCTTAGTGCGGGGGAGCAATCAGCCCCAGCATTTT
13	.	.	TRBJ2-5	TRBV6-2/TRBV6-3	CASSSDSQETQYF	TGTGCCAGCAGTTCGGACAGCCAAGAGACCCAGTACTTC
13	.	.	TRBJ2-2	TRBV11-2	CASSLTNTGELFF	TGTGCCAGCAGCTTGACAAACACCGGGGAGCTGTTTTTT
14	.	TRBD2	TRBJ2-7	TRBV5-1	CASSPTSGPGEQYF	TGCGCCAGCAGCCCTACTAGCGGACCGGGGGAGCAGTACTTC
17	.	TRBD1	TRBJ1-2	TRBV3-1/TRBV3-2	CASSQGTGDVFNYGYTF	TGTGCCAGCAGCCAGGGGACAGGGGACGTGTTTAACTATGGCTACACCTTC
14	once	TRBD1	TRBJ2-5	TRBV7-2	CASSSTGGAETQYF	TGTGCCAGCAGCTCGACAGGGGGCGCCGAGACCCAGTACTTC
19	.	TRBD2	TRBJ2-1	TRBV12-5	CASGLPWGLASSSYNEQFF	TGTGCTAGTGGTTTGCCCTGGGGACTAGCGTCCTCCTCCTACAATGAGCAGTTCTTC
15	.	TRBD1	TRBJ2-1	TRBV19	CASSMRQGLNNEQFF	TGTGCCAGTAGTATGCGACAGGGGCTTAACAATGAGCAGTTCTTC
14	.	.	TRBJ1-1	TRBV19	CASSMRGSPGGAFF	TGTGCCAGTAGTATGAGGGGGTCCCCGGGGGGAGCTTTCTTT
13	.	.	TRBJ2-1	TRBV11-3	CASSPEHNNEQFF	TGTGCCAGCAGCCCGGAGCACAACAATGAGCAGTTCTTC